Below, 15 T cell receptor beta chains from the same sample are listed, as sequenced in a study of blood T cell repertoires in COVID-19. Only in-frame clones appear in the TCRdb table, and some are missing; sequencing was by immunoSEQ multiplex PCR. The sample holds about 130,000 clones, around nine tenths seen once. Sequencing input: PBMCs or T cells enriched from blood (not recorded which). These receptors all stem from a woman aged 45-65 years who had recovered from COVID-19.

CDR3 protein: CASRQAYQPQHF. CDR3 DNA: TGTGCCAGTCGACAGGCCTATCAGCCCCAGCATTTT. The V and J genes are TRBV19 and TRBJ1-5, with a tentative D call TRBD1 (6 bases). CDR3 length: 12 amino acids. Germline V gene lookup returns CDR1 LNHDA and CDR2 SQIVND (reference sequence). The germline V and J ends were trimmed by 8 bases and 5 bases, with 10 bases remaining between them.

This clone is a singleton in its sample. This chain uses TRBV7-2 with TRBJ2-1; 9 nucleotides line up with TRBD2. Germline trimming cut 0 bases from V and 2 bases from J; bases unmatched to any gene: 5. The germline gives CDR1 SGHTA, CDR2 FQGNSA. The CDR3 runs to 17 residues. CDR3: CASSLAGVAGAYNEQFF. DNA for the CDR3: TGTGCCAGCAGCTTAGCGGGGGTAGCGGGGGCCTACAATGAGCAGTTCTTC.

The chain links TRBV7-6 to TRBJ1-6; the D is unclear. The CDR3 loop spans 14 amino acids. V lost 5 bases to trimming and J lost 0 bases, with 5 bases between them. Germline values: CDR1 SGHVS, CDR2 FNYEAQ. The chain's CDR3 is CASSLSSYNSPLHF. The DNA of the CDR3 is TGTGCCAGCAGCCTTAGCTCCTATAATTCACCCCTCCACTTT.

The V gene is TRBV7-8, the J gene TRBJ2-1; 10 bases fit TRBD2. Germline values: CDR1 SGHVS, CDR2 FQNEAQ. The CDR3 runs 17 residues. With 6 bases clipped from V and 1 base from J, the junction kept 9 bases outside the gene matches. The chain's CDR3 is CASRTTLAGGSYNEQFF. The CDR3 DNA reads TGTGCCAGCAGAACAACATTAGCGGGGGGTTCCTACAATGAGCAGTTCTTC.

This chain connects TRBV13 to TRBJ2-7; 7 positions agree with TRBD2. The CDR3 contains 14 residues. The V and J ends lost 3 bases and 0 bases, in that order; junction bases with no gene match: 2. From germline, CDR1 is PRHDT and CDR2 FYEKMQ (reference sequence). CDR3 bases: TGTGCCAGCAGCTTCGGGGGGAACTCCTACGAGCAGTACTTC. Protein sequence: CASSFGGNSYEQYF.

This clone was seen more than once but under ten times. The rearrangement joins TRBV7-2 to TRBJ2-7; 8 bases align to TRBD1. J lost 1 base, V lost 3 bases, and 5 bases had no gene match. The length of the CDR3 is 15 residues. The V gene's germline CDR1 is SGHTA and CDR2 FQGNSA. The CDR3 spells CASSFLGQGSYEQYF. The CDR3 DNA reads as TGTGCCAGCAGCTTCCTTGGACAGGGATCCTACGAGCAGTACTTC. Supplemented by reference TRBV7-2 and TRBJ2-7, the full variable domain reads GAGVSQSPSNKVTEKGKDVELRCDPISGHTALYWYRQSLGQGLEFLIYFQGNSAPDKSGLPSDRFSAERTGGSVSTLTIQRTQQEDSAVYLCASSFLGQGSYEQYFGPGTRLTVT.

The chain employs TRBV3-1 (or the pseudogene TRBV3-2) and TRBJ1-6, with 7 bases lining up with TRBD1. Trimming at V came to 4 bases and at J to 6 bases, leaving 3 bases not matched to a gene. In germline, CDR1 is LGHDT, CDR2 YNNKEL (reference sequence). The CDR3 is 14 residues long. The CDR3 loop reads CASSLGQRNSPLHF. Here the CDR3 DNA reads TGTGCCAGCAGCCTGGGACAGCGTAATTCACCCCTCCACTTT.

This chain uses TRBV5-1 with TRBJ1-2, with 10 bases matching TRBD1. Trimming removed 0 bases from V and 5 bases from J; junction bases left unmatched: 4. Per the germline V gene, CDR1 is SGHRS and CDR2 is YFSETQ. CDR3 length equals 15 residues. The CDR3 DNA reads as TGCGCCAGCAGCTTGGCCGGGGACAGGGGTTATGGCTACACCTTC. Translation gives CASSLAGDRGYGYTF.

The chain carries TRBV27 and TRBJ1-2; D is unclear. V lost 3 bases and J 0 bases, leaving 14 bases between the germline ends. This CDR3 is 16 amino acids long. CDR1 and CDR2 (germline): MNHEY, SMNVEV (reference sequence). The CDR3 loop reads CASSFSASNSNYGYTF. CDR3 DNA: TGTGCCAGCAGTTTTTCCGCGAGCAACTCTAACTATGGCTACACCTTC.

V and J are TRBV7-9 and TRBJ2-7, with 9 bases fitting TRBD1. The ends lost 2 bases at V and 3 bases at J; junction bases unmatched: 5. Germline V lookup: CDR1 SEHNR, CDR2 FQNEAQ (reference sequence). The CDR3 sequence is 15 residues long. The CDR3 spells CASSLSGTGLYEQYF. CDR3 sequence (DNA): TGTGCCAGCAGCTTAAGCGGGACAGGGCTCTACGAGCAGTACTTC.

This chain connects TRBV7-9 to TRBJ2-7; D possibly corresponds to TRBD1 (6 bases). The V end lost 5 bases, the J end lost 11 bases, and 25 bases lay between the germline ends. The CDR3 is 15 amino acids. CDR1 and CDR2 from the germline V gene are SEHNR and FQNEAQ (reference sequence). The CDR3 protein is CASSGGQTIIPVEYF. The CDR3 DNA reads as TGTGCCAGCAGCGGGGGACAAACTATAATCCCGGTTGAGTACTTC.

This rearrangement joins TRBV6-4 to TRBJ2-1, with 8 bases fitting TRBD1. With V trimmed by 5 bases and J by 4 bases, 10 bases remained unmatched. Germline V gives CDR1 MRHNA, CDR2 SNTAGT. The CDR3 has 16 residues. CDR3 sequence (DNA): TGTGCCAGCAGTCCCCAAGGACAGGGAACGTACAATGAGCAGTTCTTC. Amino acids: CASSPQGQGTYNEQFF.

This clone has just one count. The rearrangement joins TRBV18 to TRBJ2-2; 7 bases agree with TRBD2. V lost 2 bases and J lost 4; bases outside the gene matches: 1. This CDR3 region has 14 residues. CDR1 and CDR2 from the germline V gene are KGHSH and LQKENI. CDR3 sequence reads: CASSPGLVTGELFF. In DNA, the CDR3 is TGTGCCAGCTCACCAGGACTAGTCACCGGGGAGCTGTTTTTT.

V is TRBV5-1 and J is TRBJ2-7; the D gene is possibly TRBD1 (6 bases). Trimming removed 0 bases at V and 3 bases at J, with 13 bases between. CDR3 length equals 15 residues. Germline CDR1 and CDR2: SGHRS and YFSETQ. CDR3 nucleotide sequence: TGCGCCAGCAGCTTGGGAACAGGGCTGGGCTACGAGCAGTACTTC. Its protein product is CASSLGTGLGYEQYF.

In this sample, this clone turned up a few times. This chain joins TRBV9 and TRBJ2-7; 7 bases map to TRBD1. CDR1 and CDR2 (germline): SGDLS, YYNGEE. The CDR3 covers 15 residues. V shed 0 bases, J shed 5 bases, and the junction held 8 bases outside the gene matches. CDR3 loop: CASSVALGGWNEQYF. Here the CDR3 DNA reads TGTGCCAGCAGCGTAGCTTTAGGGGGCTGGAACGAGCAGTACTTC.